This passage covers 18 T cell receptor beta chains from one sample sequenced in a study of T cells after yellow fever vaccination. In TCRdb, the 5' RACE reads were re-called with MiXCR into one record per CDR3 protein. The data hold 400,000 to 650,000 distinct CDR3 sequences, with 21% observed a single time. Source: PBMCs, taken around 3 weeks after the first yellow fever vaccination. The receptors shown here come from a man younger than 30 who received the YFV17D yellow fever vaccine.

J is TRBJ2-1 and V is TRBV20-1; 10 bases align to TRBD1. CDR1 DFQATT and CDR2 SNEGSKA come from the germline V gene (reference sequence). CDR3 length: 15 residues. The trim removed 5 bases at V and 10 bases at J, leaving 14 bases unmatched. CDR3 bases: TGCAGTGCTTTTTATACCGGGACAGGGGATTGGGAGCAGTTCTTC. Amino acids: CSAFYTGTGDWEQFF.

The chain couples TRBV2 to TRBJ2-2; a weak D match, TRBD2 (7 bases). The V and J ends lost 2 bases and 6 bases respectively, with 10 bases between them. The germline gives CDR1 SNHLY, CDR2 FYNNEI. The CDR3 is 14 amino acids. The CDR3 DNA reads TGTGCCAGCAGTGAAAGGGGGGGTTCCGGGGAGCTGTTTTTT. This sequence encodes CASSERGGSGELFF.

The rearrangement uses TRBV11-2 and TRBJ2-7; a possible D gene is TRBD2 (5 bases). Trimming took off 1 base at V and 2 bases at J, with 12 bases between the two ends. This CDR3 region has 15 residues. Germline values: CDR1 SGHAT, CDR2 FQNNGV. In DNA, the CDR3 is TGTGCCAGCAGCTTAGGTTCGGGGAATGCCTACGAGCAGTACTTC. Its translation is CASSLGSGNAYEQYF. The complete variable domain, with remaining parts taken from reference TRBV11-2 and TRBJ2-7, reads EAGVAQSPRYKIIEKRQSVAFWCNPISGHATLYWYQQILGQGPKLLIQFQNNGVVDDSQLPKDRFSAERLKGVDSTLKIQPAKLEDSAVYLCASSLGSGNAYEQYFGPGTRLTVT.

V usage is TRBV20-1 and J usage is TRBJ2-1, with D unclear. Trimming pared 0 bases from V and 0 bases from J, leaving 12 bases between. There are 16 residues in the CDR3. CDR1 is DFQATT and CDR2 is SNEGSKA in the germline V gene (reference sequence). The CDR3 DNA sequence: TGCAGTGCTAGAGATCTTGACGGGCCCTCCTACAATGAGCAGTTCTTC. Translated: CSARDLDGPSYNEQFF.

This clonotype was detected a few times. The chain has TRBV15 and TRBJ1-5; D uncertain. Trimming left V 7 bases short and J 0 bases short, with 13 bases between. This CDR3 has 15 amino acids. Per germline, CDR1 LNHNV and CDR2 YYDKDF (reference sequence). The CDR3, as DNA: TGTGCCACCACAGTAGCTCAATATAGCAATCAGCCCCAGCATTTT. Translation gives CATTVAQYSNQPQHF.

The V gene is TRBV7-6, the J gene TRBJ2-7; TRBD2 matches at 14 bases. V lost 2 bases and J lost 7; bases outside the gene matches: 4. Germline CDR1 SGHVS, CDR2 FNYEAQ. The CDR3 covers 15 residues. The CDR3 DNA reads as TGTGCCAGCAGCTTATGGACTAGCGGGGGGCTGGAGCAGTACTTC. As protein: CASSLWTSGGLEQYF.

V is TRBV10-3 and J is TRBJ2-7; 8 positions match TRBD1. Germline assignment: CDR1 ENHRY and CDR2 SYGVKD. Germline trimming cut 5 bases from V and 6 bases from J; bases unmatched to any gene: 3. This CDR3 is built from 12 residues. This CDR3 reads CAISSDRGEQYV. For the CDR3, the DNA is TGTGCCATCAGTTCCGACAGGGGCGAGCAGTACGTC.

The V call is TRBV5-1, the J call TRBJ2-1, with 10 bases aligning to TRBD2. The CDR3 spans 14 residues. V trimming: 3 bases; J trimming: 5 bases; junction bases outside the gene matches: 2. Looked up from germline, CDR1 is SGHRS and CDR2 is YFSETQ. CDR3 in DNA: TGCGCCAGCAGCTCTAGCGGGGGAAACAATGAGCAGTTCTTC. Its translation is CASSSSGGNNEQFF. The whole variable domain, filled in from reference TRBV5-1 and TRBJ2-1, reads KAGVTQTPRYLIKTRGQQVTLSCSPISGHRSVSWYQQTPGQGLQFLFEYFSETQRNKGNFPGRFSGRQFSNSRSEMNVSTLELGDSALYLCASSSSGGNNEQFFGPGTRLTVL.

This clonotype was seen ten or more times. The chain uses TRBV12-3 or TRBV12-4 and TRBJ1-5; D remains unclear. V lost 1 base and J 7 bases, leaving 11 bases between the germline ends. This CDR3 region has 14 residues. The CDR3 reads CASSLGWVSQPQHF. The CDR3 DNA reads TGTGCCAGCAGTTTAGGGTGGGTCAGCCAGCCCCAGCATTTT.

The chain combines TRBV10-2 with TRBJ1-1; D possibly corresponds to TRBD1 (5 bases). The V and J ends lost 2 bases and 4 bases respectively, with 8 bases between them. The CDR3 runs 13 residues. Germline loops: CDR1 WSHSY, CDR2 SAAADI. The CDR3 here is CASSELGGTEAFF. For the CDR3, the DNA is TGCGCCAGCAGTGAGCTTGGGGGCACTGAAGCTTTCTTT.

V is TRBV5-1 and J is TRBJ2-2, with a weak D call TRBD1 (6 bases). Trimming left V 4 bases short and J 7 bases short, with 17 bases between. CDR1 is SGHRS and CDR2 is YFSETQ in the germline V gene. The CDR3 has 15 residues. The CDR3 coding sequence is TGCGCCAGCAGCGTACAGGGAGAGGCGGTCGGGGAGCTGTTTTTT. Protein sequence: CASSVQGEAVGELFF.

The V call is TRBV19, the J call TRBJ1-1; D call uncertain. The CDR3 extends over 13 amino acids. Germline values: CDR1 LNHDA, CDR2 SQIVND (reference sequence). The V gene lost 1 base and the J gene lost 7 bases, with 10 bases spanning the gap. The CDR3, as DNA: TGTGCCAGTAGTATAGCCGGCCTACTTGAAGCTTTCTTT. Translated, it gives CASSIAGLLEAFF.

The chain uses TRBV6-2 or TRBV6-3 and TRBJ2-1; possible D gene TRBD1, 6 bases. The germline V gene has CDR1 MNHEY and CDR2 SVGEGT. The CDR3 runs 14 residues. The germline V and J ends were trimmed by 6 bases and 2 bases, with 11 bases remaining between them. CDR3 in DNA: TGTGCCAGCAGCTACGGGACACCCTACAATGAGCAGTTCTTC. Protein product: CASSYGTPYNEQFF.

This clonotype was counted between two and nine times. The chain recombines TRBV12-3 or TRBV12-4 with TRBJ1-2, with D perhaps matching TRBD1 (6 bases). The CDR3 consists of 11 residues. Trimming removed 7 bases from V and 7 bases from J, with 10 bases in between. The CDR3 here is CASKDSGGYTF. DNA for the CDR3: TGTGCCAGCAAGGACAGCGGTGGCTACACCTTC.

The CDR3 DNA follows: TGTGCCAGCAGCGTAGGGGGGTCTGGGACAGATACGCAGTATTTT. It encodes CASSVGGSGTDTQYF. The J gene is TRBJ2-3, the V gene TRBV9, with D possibly being TRBD1 or TRBD2 (5 bases each). Germline CDR1 reads SGDLS; CDR2 reads YYNGEE. Trimming left V 0 bases short and J 3 bases short, with 11 bases between. CDR3 length: 15 residues.

The chain links TRBV5-1 to TRBJ2-1, with 14 nucleotides matching TRBD2. V lost 4 bases and J lost 12; bases outside the gene matches: 18. Looked up from germline, CDR1 is SGHRS and CDR2 is YFSETQ. CDR3 length: 18 residues. CDR3 nucleotides: TGCGCCAGCAGCCCAACCCCCAGTACCGGGACTAGCGGGGGAACGCAGTTCTTC. Translating gives CASSPTPSTGTSGGTQFF.

In this sample, this clonotype turned up a few times. V usage is TRBV6-2 or TRBV6-3 and J usage is TRBJ1-5, with D unresolved. The CDR3 runs 15 residues. Trimming left V 7 bases short and J 0 bases short, with 13 bases between. Per the germline V gene, CDR1 is MNHEY and CDR2 is SVGEGT. The CDR3 region has the DNA TGTGCCAGCACCCGAGGAATCTATAGCAATCAGCCCCAGCATTTT. It translates to CASTRGIYSNQPQHF.

The chain carries TRBV4-3 and TRBJ1-1; D might be TRBD1 (6 bases). Germline-derived CDR1 and CDR2 are LGHNA and YSLEER. The CDR3 has 18 residues. Between the trimmed V and J ends, which lost 1 base and 7 bases, there was a span of 25 bases. CDR3: CASSQGSGRGPGTSEAFF. In DNA form, the CDR3 reads TGCGCCAGCAGCCAAGGCTCCGGCAGGGGCCCCGGTACCAGTGAAGCTTTCTTT.